The rows below give T cell receptor beta chains drawn from one sample of a study of T cell responses to AZD1222 COVID-19 vaccine. Here immunoSEQ multiplex PCR was the method, and the copy in TCRdb shows in-frame clones only, minus some. The sample lists 100,000 to 150,000 clones, more than 90% occurring once. The material sequenced was peripheral blood, taken 28 days after the second AZD1222 dose. These receptors were collected from an adult who received the AZD1222 COVID-19 vaccine. The CDR3 runs from the conserved cysteine through the conserved F or W. D genes are given only for firm matches. Rows may omit the clone size; those that give it use once, few, many or a size class.

V	D	size	J	length	DNA	CDR3
TRBV7-3	NA	NA	TRBJ2-1	15	TGTGCCAGCAGCCCATTCGGTACTAGTTTTAATGAGCAGTTCTTC	CASSPFGTSFNEQFF
TRBV5-6	NA	NA	TRBJ1-1	14	TGTGCCAGCATCCAGGGCAGGTCGAACACTGAAGCTTTCTTT	CASIQGRSNTEAFF
TRBV6-6	TRBD1	NA	TRBJ1-3	15	TGTGCCAGCAGTTTAGGAGGGGGCCCAGGAAACACCATATATTTT	CASSLGGGPGNTIYF
TRBV2	TRBD2	NA	TRBJ2-2	15	TGTGCCAGCAGCCTAGCGGGGGGGCCAAACGGGGAGCTGTTTTTT	CASSLAGGPNGELFF
TRBV27	TRBD1	NA	TRBJ1-6	12	TGTGCCAGCAGTTGGACAGGGGGACCCCTCCACTTT	CASSWTGGPLHF
TRBV9	NA	NA	TRBJ1-4	14	TGTGCCAGCAGCGTAGGACAGAGAGATGAAAAACTGTTTTTT	CASSVGQRDEKLFF
TRBV14	TRBD2	NA	TRBJ2-5	17	TGTGCCAGCAGCTCCTGGATAGGAGCGGGAACTCCAGAGACCCAGTACTTC	CASSSWIGAGTPETQYF
TRBV25-1	NA	NA	TRBJ1-6	14	TGTGCCAGCAGTGTCACAGGTCGAAATTCACCCCTCCACTTT	CASSVTGRNSPLHF
TRBV19	NA	NA	TRBJ2-5	13	TGTGCCAGTAGGGATCTACCGCAAGAGACCCAGTACTTC	CASRDLPQETQYF
TRBV19	NA	NA	TRBJ1-2	15	TGTGCCAGTACGAGTCAGGACCTAAACAACTATGGCTACACCTTC	CASTSQDLNNYGYTF
TRBV10-3	TRBD1	NA	TRBJ1-5	15	TGTGCCATCAGCGGGACAGGCTATAGCAATCAGCCCCAGCATTTT	CAISGTGYSNQPQHF
TRBV28	NA	NA	TRBJ1-3	14	TGTGCCAGCACCTCGCGGGTTACGGGAAACACCATATATTTT	CASTSRVTGNTIYF
TRBV6-2/TRBV6-3	NA	NA	TRBJ1-6	16	TGTGCCAGCAGTTACTTGACTAACGCGTTCCCTTCACCCCTCCACTTT	CASSYLTNAFPSPLHF
TRBV6-1	TRBD1	NA	TRBJ1-1	14	TGTGCCAGCAGTGAAAGGGACAGGGGCACTGAAGCTTTCTTT	CASSERDRGTEAFF
TRBV10-1	NA	NA	TRBJ2-4	14	TGCGCCAGCACGTTACCCCCGGCCAAAAACATTCAGTACTTC	CASTLPPAKNIQYF
TRBV15	TRBD2	NA	TRBJ2-1	16	TGTGCCACCAGCAGAGATAGGGCGGGAGCGTACAATGAGCAGTTCTTC	CATSRDRAGAYNEQFF
TRBV5-6	TRBD1	NA	TRBJ1-5	19	TGTGCCAGCAGCTTGCTTCGGGACAGGGGGCGAAGGAGCAATCAGCCCCAGCATTTT	CASSLLRDRGRRSNQPQHF
TRBV7-2	NA	NA	TRBJ2-3	15	TGTGCCAGCAGCAACCAAGGACAGAACACAGATACGCAGTATTTT	CASSNQGQNTDTQYF
TRBV3-1/TRBV3-2	NA	NA	TRBJ1-4	12	TGTGCCAGCAGCCAAGTGAGCGAAAAACTGTTTTTT	CASSQVSEKLFF
TRBV4-1	NA	NA	TRBJ2-5	15	TGCGCCAGCAGCCAAGATTGGGGGTCCCAAGAGACCCAGTACTTC	CASSQDWGSQETQYF
TRBV7-6	NA	NA	TRBJ2-3	15	TGTGCCAGCAGCCTAGGGGACCATCTCACAGATACGCAGTATTTT	CASSLGDHLTDTQYF
TRBV5-5	NA	NA	TRBJ1-1	14	TGTGCCAGCAGCCATAGCCCGACGGGCACTGAAGCTTTCTTT	CASSHSPTGTEAFF
TRBV14	TRBD1	NA	TRBJ2-1	18	TGTGCCAGCAGCCCGCGGCGGGACAGGGGCGTTAGAGGCAATGAGCAGTTCTTC	CASSPRRDRGVRGNEQFF
TRBV25-1	TRBD1	NA	TRBJ1-4	14	TGTGCCAGCAGTCGGACAGGGGCAAATGAAAAACTGTTTTTT	CASSRTGANEKLFF
TRBV6-4	NA	NA	TRBJ2-1	15	TGTGCCAGCAGCCGGGGACTGCGCTCCTACAATGAGCAGTTCTTC	CASSRGLRSYNEQFF
TRBV5-1	TRBD1	NA	TRBJ1-1	15	TGCGCCAGCAGCTGGACGACAGGGTGGGACACTGAAGCTTTCTTT	CASSWTTGWDTEAFF
TRBV7-2	NA	NA	TRBJ1-3	16	TGTGCCAGCAGCATTTCCCCCCCTCTCTCTGGAAACACCATATATTTT	CASSISPPLSGNTIYF
TRBV7-9	NA	NA	TRBJ2-1	16	TGTGCCAGCAGCTTAGAAGGGACCCGGAGGGGTGATGAGCAGTTCTTC	CASSLEGTRRGDEQFF
TRBV4-2	NA	NA	TRBJ2-7	14	TGTGCCAGCAGCCAAGAAGGGACAAAGTACGAGCAGTACTTC	CASSQEGTKYEQYF
TRBV13	NA	once	TRBJ1-6	14	TGTGCCAGCAGCCCGCCCCTATCCAATTCACCCCTCCACTTT	CASSPPLSNSPLHF
TRBV5-6	TRBD2	NA	TRBJ2-1	14	TGTGCCAGCACCCGCGGGGGGTACTACAATGAGCAGTTCTTC	CASTRGGYYNEQFF
TRBV20-1	NA	NA	TRBJ2-7	9	TGCAGTACGAAACACGAGCAGTACTTC	CSTKHEQYF
TRBV7-2	TRBD2	NA	TRBJ2-5	17	TGTGCCAGCAGCTTAGGCGGACTAGCGGGAGGGCTGGAGACCCAGTACTTC	CASSLGGLAGGLETQYF
TRBV4-2	TRBD1	NA	TRBJ2-4	14	TGTGCCAGCAGCCAAGAGTCAGGGGGCAACATTCAGTACTTC	CASSQESGGNIQYF
TRBV5-1	NA	NA	TRBJ2-1	14	TGCGCCAGCAGTCCCGCGGTAGGGTTGCATGAGCAGTTCTTC	CASSPAVGLHEQFF
TRBV2	TRBD1	NA	TRBJ1-1	15	TGTGCCAGCAGCTTGAGACAGGGGGCGGACACTGAAGCTTTCTTT	CASSLRQGADTEAFF
TRBV30	NA	NA	TRBJ1-1	13	TGTGCCTGGAGTGTAGGGCGGGACACTGAAGCTTTCTTT	CAWSVGRDTEAFF
TRBV2	TRBD1	NA	TRBJ1-2	17	TGTGCCAGCAGTTCGGTCCCGGGACAGCCTGCTAACTATGGCTACACCTTC	CASSSVPGQPANYGYTF
TRBV7-9	NA	NA	TRBJ2-7	14	TGTGCCAGCGCCCAGGGGCCGGGGTCCTACGAGCAGTACTTC	CASAQGPGSYEQYF
TRBV6-1	TRBD1	NA	TRBJ1-6	15	TGTGCCAGCAGTGAAAATCGACAGGGAGGCTCACCCCTCCACTTT	CASSENRQGGSPLHF
TRBV2	TRBD2	NA	TRBJ2-1	16	TGTGCCAGCAGCGAACTCGGGGGGGGACCCTACAATGAGCAGTTCTTC	CASSELGGGPYNEQFF
TRBV18	NA	NA	TRBJ2-3	12	TGTGCCAGCTCCCGCCAGGCAGATACGCAGTATTTT	CASSRQADTQYF
TRBV7-6	NA	NA	TRBJ2-1	15	TGTGCCAGCAGCCCTGGCGTCCTCGCCGACCGTGAGCAGTTCTTC	CASSPGVLADREQFF
TRBV11-3	NA	NA	TRBJ1-1	16	TGTGCCAGCAGCCCAAGGGTGGGGGGCCGGAACACTGAAGCTTTCTTT	CASSPRVGGRNTEAFF
TRBV11-3	TRBD1	few	TRBJ1-1	13	TGTGCCAGCAGCGATAGGACAGGGAGTGAAGCTTTCTTT	CASSDRTGSEAFF
TRBV7-2	NA	NA	TRBJ2-1	13	TGTGCCAGCAGTAAGGGGGTACTCAATGAGCAGTTCTTC	CASSKGVLNEQFF
TRBV19	TRBD2	NA	TRBJ2-7	15	TGTGCCAGTAGTCCAACGGGGGGGTTGGGGTACGAGCAGTACTTC	CASSPTGGLGYEQYF
TRBV7-9	NA	NA	TRBJ2-5	13	TGTGCCAGCAGCTTAGGCTACGCAGAGACCCAGTACTTC	CASSLGYAETQYF
TRBV5-1	NA	once	TRBJ2-2	16	TGCGCCAGCACCCCCCTCCGCGGGATGAACACCGGGGAGCTGTTTTTT	CASTPLRGMNTGELFF